Listed here are 12 T cell receptor beta chains from one sample, sequenced in a study of blood T cell repertoires in COVID-19. TCRdb keeps only in-frame clones here, not all; method: immunoSEQ multiplex PCR. The data show around 130,000 clones, with roughly nine tenths seen just once and under 35% held by the top ten. Sequencing was done on a sample of peripheral blood. The receptors were gathered from a man aged 65-85 years with active or convalescent COVID-19.

The gene calls are TRBV7-8 and TRBJ1-6, with D unresolved. Germline V gene data show CDR1 as SGHVS and CDR2 as FQNEAQ. V lost 7 bases and J lost 2, with 6 bases in between. The CDR3 is 13 residues long. This chain's CDR3 is CASNPAYNSPLHF. Written as DNA, the CDR3 is TGTGCCAGCAACCCAGCCTATAATTCACCCCTCCACTTT.

The rearrangement joins TRBV11-3 to TRBJ2-1; TRBD1 matches 9 bases. The germline V gene encodes CDR1 SGHNT and CDR2 YENEEA. The CDR3 extends over 16 amino acids. V dropped 0 bases and J dropped 8; count of bases not matched to a gene: 8. CDR3 DNA sequence: TGTGCCAGCAGCTTAGATTCTCGGGACAGGGTAGATGAGCAGTTCTTC. It is translated as CASSLDSRDRVDEQFF.

The chain couples TRBV6-5 to TRBJ1-2; 7 positions agree with TRBD1. The V gene end was trimmed by 6 bases and the J gene end by 4 bases; junction bases not matched to a gene: 8. This CDR3 has 14 amino acids. The germline gives CDR1 MNHEY, CDR2 SVGAGI. The chain's CDR3 is CASSATGDGYGYTF. The CDR3 bases are TGTGCCAGCAGCGCTACAGGGGATGGCTATGGCTACACCTTC.

The gene calls are TRBV10-1 and TRBJ2-7; the match to TRBD2 covers 10 bases. Losses at the gene ends were 3 bases for V and 7 bases for J; bases not matched to a gene: 6. Germline assignment: CDR1 WNHNN and CDR2 SYGVQD (reference sequence). The CDR3 totals 14 residues. The DNA of the CDR3 is TGCGCCAGCAGTGACTCGGGACTAGCGTGGGAGCAGTACTTC. Its protein is CASSDSGLAWEQYF.

The V call is TRBV11-2, the J call TRBJ1-2; 7 nucleotides line up with TRBD1. The CDR3 sequence is 15 residues long. V was clipped by 0 bases and J by 6 bases; unmatched bases: 7. Germline V gene lookup returns CDR1 SGHAT and CDR2 FQNNGV. For the CDR3, the DNA is TGTGCCAGCAGCTTAGATAGGACAGGACTGGATGGCTACACCTTC. Its translation is CASSLDRTGLDGYTF.

CDR3 residues: CASSRAGTEYEQYF. The CDR3 DNA reads as TGTGCCAGCAGCCGGGCCGGGACAGAGTACGAGCAGTACTTC. The chain has TRBV11-1 and TRBJ2-7; 7 bases map to TRBD1. The CDR3 length is 14 residues. Germline CDR1 and CDR2: SGHAT and FQDESV (reference sequence). Trimming cost V 5 bases and J 4 bases; bases outside gene matches: 8.

V and J are TRBV28 and TRBJ2-7, with no clear D. This CDR3 contains 13 residues. Germline CDR1 and CDR2: MDHEN and SYDVKM. V was clipped by 11 bases and J by 6 bases, with 20 bases between them. CDR3 loop: CAFTPRVASEQYF. The CDR3 DNA is TGTGCCTTTACTCCGAGAGTAGCATCCGAGCAGTACTTC.

The chain carries TRBV21-1 and TRBJ2-7; the table assigns TRBD1, which was not confirmed against the DNA. TRBV21-1 is a pseudogene. The CDR3 spans 19 residues. The CDR3 here is CASSTVLLPGQEDPYEQYF. The CDR3 DNA follows: TGTGCCAGCAGCACTGTACTTCTTCCGGGACAGGAAGATCCCTACGAGCAGTACTTC.

The chain couples TRBV5-1 to TRBJ2-7; D is perhaps TRBD1 (6 bases). V lost 0 bases, J lost 0 bases, and 10 bases lay in between. The CDR3 runs to 15 residues. CDR1 and CDR2 (germline): SGHRS, YFSETQ. Here the CDR3 reads CASSLAGTPSYEQYF. The CDR3 DNA reads TGCGCCAGCAGCTTGGCCGGGACACCCTCCTACGAGCAGTACTTC. Complete variable domain (other parts from reference TRBV5-1 and TRBJ2-7): KAGVTQTPRYLIKTRGQQVTLSCSPISGHRSVSWYQQTPGQGLQFLFEYFSETQRNKGNFPGRFSGRQFSNSRSEMNVSTLELGDSALYLCASSLAGTPSYEQYFGPGTRLTVT.

The chain couples TRBV5-1 to TRBJ1-4; 7 nucleotides match TRBD1. The J segment lost 3 bases and the V segment lost 0 bases, leaving 5 bases of the junction unmatched. Per germline, CDR1 SGHRS and CDR2 YFSETQ. The CDR3 is 16 amino acids. CDR3 DNA: TGCGCCAGCAGCTTGGAGGGGGCCACAGCTAATGAAAAACTGTTTTTT. It specifies CASSLEGATANEKLFF.

The chain links TRBV3-1 (or the pseudogene TRBV3-2) to TRBJ1-2, with D possibly TRBD1 on 5 matching bases. Germline V gene data show CDR1 as LGHDT and CDR2 as YNNKEL (reference sequence). Between the trimmed V and J ends, which lost 3 bases and 8 bases, there was a span of 19 bases. The CDR3 sequence is 15 residues long. CDR3 region: CASSQLGSGTNGYTF. The CDR3 region has the DNA TGTGCCAGCAGCCAGCTGGGATCAGGGACTAACGGCTACACCTTC.

The chain combines TRBV7-2 with TRBJ2-2, with 9 positions matching TRBD2. CDR3 length: 15 amino acids. V lost 3 bases and J lost 2; bases outside the gene matches: 1. CDR1 SGHTA and CDR2 FQGNSA come from the germline V gene. This chain's CDR3 is CASSFSGGNTGELFF. The CDR3 region has the DNA TGTGCCAGCAGCTTTAGCGGGGGAAACACCGGGGAGCTGTTTTTT.